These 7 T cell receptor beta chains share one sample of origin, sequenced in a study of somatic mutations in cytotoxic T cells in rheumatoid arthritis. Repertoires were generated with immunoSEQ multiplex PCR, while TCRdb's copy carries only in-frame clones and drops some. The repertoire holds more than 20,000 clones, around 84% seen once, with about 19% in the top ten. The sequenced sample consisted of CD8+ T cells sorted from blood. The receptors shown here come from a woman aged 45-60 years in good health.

This chain's CDR3 is CASSESFGRDEQFF. In nucleotides, the CDR3 is TGCGCCAGCAGTGAGTCTTTCGGAAGGGATGAGCAGTTCTTC. The chain carries TRBV10-1 and TRBJ2-1; no clear D gene. Germline CDR1 is WNHNN and CDR2 is SYGVQD (reference sequence). The CDR3 is made up of 14 amino acids. V lost 0 bases and J lost 8, with 11 bases in between.

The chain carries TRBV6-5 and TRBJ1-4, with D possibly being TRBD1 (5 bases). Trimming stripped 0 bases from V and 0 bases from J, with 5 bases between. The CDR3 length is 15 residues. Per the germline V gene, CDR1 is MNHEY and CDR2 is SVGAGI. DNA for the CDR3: TGTGCCAGCAGTTACTCGGGGGCAACTAATGAAAAACTGTTTTTT. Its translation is CASSYSGATNEKLFF.

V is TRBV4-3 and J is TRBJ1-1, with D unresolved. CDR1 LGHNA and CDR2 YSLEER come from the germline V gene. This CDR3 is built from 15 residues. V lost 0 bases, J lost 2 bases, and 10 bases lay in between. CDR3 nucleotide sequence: TGCGCCAGCAGCCAAGAGGTAGGAATCAACACTGAAGCTTTCTTT. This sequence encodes CASSQEVGINTEAFF.

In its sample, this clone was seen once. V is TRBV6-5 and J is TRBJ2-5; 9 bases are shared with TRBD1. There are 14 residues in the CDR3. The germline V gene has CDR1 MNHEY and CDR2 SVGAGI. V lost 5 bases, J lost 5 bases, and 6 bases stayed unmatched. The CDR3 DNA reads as TGTGCCAGCAGTCGGACAGGGGAAACGGAGACCCAGTACTTC. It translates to CASSRTGETETQYF.

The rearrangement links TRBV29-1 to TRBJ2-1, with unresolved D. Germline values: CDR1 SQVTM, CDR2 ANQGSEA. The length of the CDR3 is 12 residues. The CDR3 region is CTVGYSNNEQFF. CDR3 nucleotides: TGCACCGTAGGGTACAGTAACAATGAGCAGTTCTTC.

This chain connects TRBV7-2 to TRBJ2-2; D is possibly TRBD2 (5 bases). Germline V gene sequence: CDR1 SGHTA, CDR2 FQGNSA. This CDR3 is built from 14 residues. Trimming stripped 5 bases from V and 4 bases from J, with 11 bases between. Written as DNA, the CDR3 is TGTGCCAGCAGCCCCCTAGCCCGCACCGGGGAGCTGTTTTTT. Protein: CASSPLARTGELFF.

CDR3 bases: TGCGCCAGCAGCGAGGGAACCGGGGAGCTGTTTTTT. Its translation: CASSEGTGELFF. The chain joins TRBV4-1 to TRBJ2-2; D might be TRBD2 (5 bases). The CDR3 is 12 residues long. The V end was cut by 5 bases, the J end by 5 bases, with 6 bases between. Germline V gene lookup returns CDR1 MGHRA and CDR2 YSYEKL.